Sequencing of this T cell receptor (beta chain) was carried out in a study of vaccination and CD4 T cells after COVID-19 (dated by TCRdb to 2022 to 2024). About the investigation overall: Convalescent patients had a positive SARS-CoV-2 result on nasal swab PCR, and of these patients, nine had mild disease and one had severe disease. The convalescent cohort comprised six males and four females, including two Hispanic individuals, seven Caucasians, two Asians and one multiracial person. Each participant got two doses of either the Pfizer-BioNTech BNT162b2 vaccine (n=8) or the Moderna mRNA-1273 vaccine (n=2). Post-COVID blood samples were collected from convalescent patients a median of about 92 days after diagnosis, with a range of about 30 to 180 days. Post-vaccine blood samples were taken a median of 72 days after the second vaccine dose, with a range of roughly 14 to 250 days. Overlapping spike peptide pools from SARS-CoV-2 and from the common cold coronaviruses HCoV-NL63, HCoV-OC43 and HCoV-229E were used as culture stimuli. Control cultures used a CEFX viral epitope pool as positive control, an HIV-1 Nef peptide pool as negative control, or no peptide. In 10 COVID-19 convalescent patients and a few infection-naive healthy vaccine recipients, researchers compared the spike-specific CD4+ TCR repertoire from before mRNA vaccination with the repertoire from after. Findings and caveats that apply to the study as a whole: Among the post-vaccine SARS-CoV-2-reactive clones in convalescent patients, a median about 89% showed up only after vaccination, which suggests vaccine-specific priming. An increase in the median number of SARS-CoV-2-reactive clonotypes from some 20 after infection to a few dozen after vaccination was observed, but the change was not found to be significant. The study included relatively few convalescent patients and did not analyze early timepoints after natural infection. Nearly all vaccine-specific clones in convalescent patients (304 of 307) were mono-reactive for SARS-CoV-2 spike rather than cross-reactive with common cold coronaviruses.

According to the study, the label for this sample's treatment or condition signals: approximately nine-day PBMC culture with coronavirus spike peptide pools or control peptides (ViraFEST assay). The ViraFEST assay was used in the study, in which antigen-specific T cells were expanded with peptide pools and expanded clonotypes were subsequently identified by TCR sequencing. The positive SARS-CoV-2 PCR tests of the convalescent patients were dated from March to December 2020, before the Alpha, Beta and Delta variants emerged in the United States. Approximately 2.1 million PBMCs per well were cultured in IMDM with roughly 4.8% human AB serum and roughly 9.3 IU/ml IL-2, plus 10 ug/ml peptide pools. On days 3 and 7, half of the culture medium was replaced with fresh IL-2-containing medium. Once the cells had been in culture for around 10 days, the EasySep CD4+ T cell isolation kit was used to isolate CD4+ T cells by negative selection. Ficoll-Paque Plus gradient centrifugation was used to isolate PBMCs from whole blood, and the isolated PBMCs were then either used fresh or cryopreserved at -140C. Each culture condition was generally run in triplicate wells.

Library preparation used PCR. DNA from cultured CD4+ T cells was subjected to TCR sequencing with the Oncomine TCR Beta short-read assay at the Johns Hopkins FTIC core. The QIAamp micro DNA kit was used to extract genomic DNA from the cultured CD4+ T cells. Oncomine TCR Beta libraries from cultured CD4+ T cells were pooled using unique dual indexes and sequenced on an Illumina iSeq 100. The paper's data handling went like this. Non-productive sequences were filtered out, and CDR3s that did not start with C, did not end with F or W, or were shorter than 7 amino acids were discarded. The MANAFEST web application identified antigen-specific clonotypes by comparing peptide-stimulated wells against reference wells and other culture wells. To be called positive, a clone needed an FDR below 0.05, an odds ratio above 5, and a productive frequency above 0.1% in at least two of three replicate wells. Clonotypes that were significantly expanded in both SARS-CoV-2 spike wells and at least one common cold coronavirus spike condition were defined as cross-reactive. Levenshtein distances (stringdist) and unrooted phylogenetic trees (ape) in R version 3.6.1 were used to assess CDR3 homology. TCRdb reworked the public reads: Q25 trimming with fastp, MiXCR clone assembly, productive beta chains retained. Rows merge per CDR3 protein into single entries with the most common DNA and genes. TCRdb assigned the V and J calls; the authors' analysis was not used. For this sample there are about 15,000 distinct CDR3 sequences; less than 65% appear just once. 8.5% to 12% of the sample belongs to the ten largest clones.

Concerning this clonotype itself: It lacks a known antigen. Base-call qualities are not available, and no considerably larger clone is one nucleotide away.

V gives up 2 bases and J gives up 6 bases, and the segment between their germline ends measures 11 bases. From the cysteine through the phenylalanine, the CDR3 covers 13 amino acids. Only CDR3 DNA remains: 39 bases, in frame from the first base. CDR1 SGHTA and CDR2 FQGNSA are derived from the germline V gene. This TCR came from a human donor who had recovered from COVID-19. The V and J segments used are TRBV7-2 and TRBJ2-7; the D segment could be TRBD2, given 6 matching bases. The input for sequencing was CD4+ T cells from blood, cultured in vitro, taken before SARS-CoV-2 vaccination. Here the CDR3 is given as CASSLTAAGEQYF. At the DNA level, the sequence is TGTGCCAGCAGCTTAACAGCAGCGGGCGAGCAGTACTTC.